The 30 T cell receptor delta chains given below trace back to one sample, sequenced in a study of Vδ1+ human thymocytes. Sequences come from RNA converted to cDNA by reverse transcription. Pooled V-gene forward primers with one constant-region reverse primer generated the CDR3 amplicons by multiplex PCR. TCRdb fed the multiplex PCR reads into CATT to redo clone calling. The table records about 55,000 delta-chain clones, roughly 15% of them present only once. Study conclusions and caveats: In the thymus, TRG and TRD repertoires looked highly polyclonal with Gaussian CDR3 lengths.

Their antigen targets remain unknown. Sequencing was carried out using Vdelta1+ gamma-delta thymocytes from the thymus. This sample's subset: FACS-sorted CD3+ TCRalphabeta- TCRVdelta1+ TCRVdelta2- thymocytes. The receptors derive from a boy younger than two who had congenital heart surgery.

This clone was observed a handful of times. J is TRDJ2 and V is TRDV1, with 12 bases lining up with TRDD3. V lost 2 bases to trimming and J lost 3 bases; unmatched junction nucleotides: 13. Germline CDR1 is TSWWSYY and CDR2 is QGS. The CDR3 is 20 residues long. In DNA, the CDR3 is TGTGCTCTTGGGGAAAGGGCACGTACTGGGGGATACTCGATGACAGCACAACTCTTCTTT. Translated: CALGERARTGGYSMTAQLFF.

In this sample, this clone turned up a few times. V usage is TRDV1 and J usage is TRDJ1; D is possibly TRDD2 or TRDD3 (7 bases each). The V end was cut by 2 bases, the J end by 7 bases, with 44 bases between. This CDR3 is built from 24 residues. CDR1 is TSWWSYY and CDR2 is QGS in the germline V gene. The DNA for the CDR3 is TGTGCTCTTGGGGAAAAAGGCCTTCCTTCCGATCTACTGGGGATGGGGGCCTCCCTTGTTAAACTCATCTTT. Translating gives CALGEKGLPSDLLGMGASLVKLIF.

This clone was observed a handful of times. The J gene is TRDJ1, the V gene TRDV1; 12 nucleotides match TRDD3. The V and J ends lost 0 bases and 1 base, in that order; junction bases with no gene match: 30. CDR3 length equals 26 residues. Germline CDR1 TSWWSYY, CDR2 QGS. The CDR3 region is CALGELEGLGPFPRVLGDTATDKLIF. The CDR3 region has the DNA TGTGCTCTTGGGGAACTAGAGGGCCTGGGTCCCTTCCCCCGAGTACTGGGGGATACTGCCACCGATAAACTCATCTTT.

This clone was found a few times. One junction end disagrees with the germline gene, perhaps due to a read error. V is TRDV1 and J is TRDJ1; D not resolved. The CDR3 has 11 amino acids. CDR1 is TSWWSYY, CDR2 QGS, per germline. The DNA for the CDR3 is TGTGCTCTTGGGGACCGCCCACTCCTGTTCTTC. The encoded protein is CALGDRPLLFF.

This clone was picked up a small number of times. J is TRDJ1 and V is TRDV1; TRDD3 agrees at 11 bases. CDR3 length equals 17 residues. Germline V gene data show CDR1 as TSWWSYY and CDR2 as QGS. Trimming cost V 3 bases and J 0 bases; bases outside gene matches: 6. This CDR3 is CALGEWGIREYTDKLIF. In DNA, the CDR3 is TGTGCTCTTGGGGAGTGGGGGATACGCGAGTACACCGATAAACTCATCTTT.

The chain employs TRDV1 and TRDJ1, with 10 positions matching TRDD3. Germline V gene data show CDR1 as TSWWSYY and CDR2 as QGS. The V and J ends lost 2 bases and 0 bases, in that order; junction bases with no gene match: 15. This CDR3 has 20 amino acids. CDR3 DNA sequence: TGTGCTCTTGGGGAAATTTCCCCTGGGGGATATTGGGTCTACACCGATAAACTCATCTTT. Amino acid sequence: CALGEISPGGYWVYTDKLIF.

Points on this clone: An end of the junction does not agree with germline; a read error may underlie this. The chain combines TRDV1 with TRDJ1; TRDD3 is a possible D gene (5 bases). The CDR3 runs 16 residues. Germline V gives CDR1 TSWWSYY, CDR2 QGS. CDR3 in amino acids: CALGDSWPLGTDKLTF. The CDR3 bases are TGTGCTCTTGGGGACTCCTGGCCTTTGGGGACCGATAAACTCACCTTT.

The chain joins TRDV1 to TRDJ1, with 8 positions matching TRDD3. Germline V gene sequence: CDR1 TSWWSYY, CDR2 QGS. Germline trimming cut 2 bases from V and 0 bases from J; bases unmatched to any gene: 14. This CDR3 region has 19 residues. The CDR3 sequence: CALGEVKPRLGVHTDKLIF. The DNA for the CDR3 is TGTGCTCTTGGGGAAGTTAAACCACGACTGGGGGTCCACACCGATAAACTCATCTTT.

The genes are TRDV1 and TRDJ1; D gene uncertain. The CDR3 has 17 residues. The ends were cut back, 2 bases at V and 0 bases at J, with 16 bases in the middle. Germline-derived CDR1 and CDR2 are TSWWSYY and QGS. CDR3 DNA: TGTGCTCTTGGGGAAGAGTCGGGAGGGTTTTACACCGATAAACTCATCTTT. Amino acid sequence: CALGEESGGFYTDKLIF.

This chain links TRDV1 with TRDJ1; 12 nucleotides line up with TRDD3. This CDR3 spans 19 amino acids. V trimming: 0 bases; J trimming: 3 bases; junction bases outside the gene matches: 11. The germline V gene encodes CDR1 TSWWSYY and CDR2 QGS. The CDR3 DNA sequence: TGTGCTCTTGGGGAACTAGGTGTACACTGGGGGATACTGTCCGATAAACTCATCTTT. It encodes CALGELGVHWGILSDKLIF.

Only a few counts were recorded for this clone. J is TRDJ1 and V is TRDV1, with 12 nucleotides matching TRDD3. CDR1 is TSWWSYY and CDR2 is QGS in the germline V gene. The CDR3 covers 16 residues. V lost 6 bases, J lost 10 bases, and 15 bases stayed unmatched. CDR3 nucleotides: TGTGCTCTTGGAACCCCGGACCCTGGGGGATACGCGATACTCATCTTT. Its translation is CALGTPDPGGYAILIF.

This clone was seen a handful of times. The genes are TRDV1 and TRDJ1; D remains unclear. This CDR3 has 15 residues. V was trimmed by 0 bases and J by 0 bases, leaving 8 bases between them. From germline, CDR1 is TSWWSYY and CDR2 QGS. As DNA, the CDR3 is TGTGCTCTTGGGGAACTCACAGCCGACACCGATAAACTCATCTTT. Protein sequence: CALGELTADTDKLIF.

The rearrangement uses TRDV1 and TRDJ1; D perhaps matches TRDD3 (5 bases). V was shortened by 5 bases and J by 0 bases, with 22 bases between the two germline ends. The germline V gene encodes CDR1 TSWWSYY and CDR2 QGS. The CDR3 consists of 18 residues. CDR3 coding DNA: TGTGCTCTTGGGTCCCAAGGGGCTCTCGGGGAATACACCGATAAACTCATCTTT. Encoded protein: CALGSQGALGEYTDKLIF.

The V and J genes are TRDV1 and TRDJ1; 10 bases map to TRDD3. Germline V gene data show CDR1 as TSWWSYY and CDR2 as QGS. This CDR3 contains 22 residues. Trimming took 2 bases from V and 0 from J; bases not matched to a gene: 21. The CDR3, as DNA: TGTGCTCTTGGGGAATTCATACTTCCTACAATGGGGGATACAAAGGACACCGATAAACTCATCTTT. Translating it yields CALGEFILPTMGDTKDTDKLIF.

This clone has only a few counts. The J gene is TRDJ1, the V gene TRDV1; either TRDD2 or TRDD3 may fit D (6 bases each). Trimming pared 0 bases from V and 3 bases from J, leaving 26 bases between. The germline gives CDR1 TSWWSYY, CDR2 QGS. This CDR3 comprises 20 residues. CDR3: CALGELIPRSLGWISDKLIF. In nucleotides, the CDR3 is TGTGCTCTTGGGGAACTAATTCCTAGAAGTCTGGGGTGGATATCCGATAAACTCATCTTT.

The rearrangement links TRDV1 to TRDJ1, with D possibly being TRDD2 (6 bases). CDR1 and CDR2 (germline): TSWWSYY, QGS. The V end lost 4 bases, the J end lost 0 bases, and 15 bases lay between the germline ends. This CDR3 region has 16 residues. CDR3 sequence: CALGGRFLVYTDKLIF. For the CDR3, the DNA is TGTGCTCTTGGGGGCCGCTTCCTGGTGTACACCGATAAACTCATCTTT.

The chain has TRDV2 and TRDJ1; TRDD3 agrees at 11 bases. The CDR3 consists of 17 residues. The trim removed 0 bases at V and 4 bases at J, leaving 9 bases unmatched. The germline V gene has CDR1 GEAIGNYY and CDR2 EKD. The CDR3 DNA reads as TGTGCCTGTGACACCCCCCGTACTGGGGGATATGTCGATAAACTCATCTTT. Translated, it gives CACDTPRTGGYVDKLIF.

The rearrangement joins TRDV1 to TRDJ1; 8 positions agree with TRDD3. The length of the CDR3 is 15 residues. V gave up 1 base and J gave up 3 bases; unmatched junction bases: 4. From germline, CDR1 is TSWWSYY and CDR2 QGS. The CDR3 DNA follows: TGTGCTCTTGGGGAACGACTGGGGGTCCCCGATAAACTCATCTTT. Encoded protein: CALGERLGVPDKLIF.

V and J are TRDV1 and TRDJ1; 13 bases match TRDD3. The V segment lost 4 bases and the J segment 0 bases; nucleotides outside the gene matches: 26. In germline, CDR1 is TSWWSYY, CDR2 QGS. The CDR3 spans 24 residues. Here the CDR3 reads CALGGYLPTVLYWGIRLYTDKLIF. The CDR3 DNA reads TGTGCTCTTGGGGGCTACCTTCCTACTGTGTTGTACTGGGGGATACGCCTGTACACCGATAAACTCATCTTT.

In this sample, this clone turned up a few times. The V and J genes are TRDV1 and TRDJ1; D is perhaps TRDD2 or TRDD3 (8 bases each). V was pared by 1 base and J by 3 bases, with 33 bases between. Germline CDR1 is TSWWSYY and CDR2 is QGS. CDR3 size: 22 residues. As DNA, the CDR3 is TGTGCTCTTGGGGAACGGGGCCTTCCTATCGTACTGGGGATACAAGACCCCGATAAACTCATCTTT. Protein: CALGERGLPIVLGIQDPDKLIF.

The sample holds a few counts of this clone. The V gene is TRDV1, the J gene TRDJ1, with TRDD3 identical over 12 bases. V shed 5 bases and J 0 bases; nucleotides not matched to a gene: 22. Germline V lookup: CDR1 TSWWSYY, CDR2 QGS. This CDR3 has 22 amino acids. The CDR3, as DNA: TGTGCTCTTGGGAACCCCCCTCCTCCTTTTGACTGGGGGATACTCTACACCGATAAACTCATCTTT. It specifies CALGNPPPPFDWGILYTDKLIF.

This clone was counted only a few times. The genes are TRDV1 and TRDJ1; 11 nucleotides align to TRDD3. This CDR3 comprises 20 residues. Germline loops: CDR1 TSWWSYY, CDR2 QGS. The V segment lost 4 bases and the J segment 3 bases; nucleotides outside the gene matches: 19. The CDR3 region is CALGGKHQSSYWGIADKLIF. CDR3 bases: TGTGCTCTTGGGGGGAAACATCAATCTTCCTACTGGGGGATAGCCGATAAACTCATCTTT.

The rearrangement uses TRDV1 and TRDJ1; 9 bases are shared with TRDD3. The junction had 12 bases not matched to a gene; V was cut back by 4 bases and J by 0 bases. The CDR3 runs to 18 residues. Germline CDR1 TSWWSYY, CDR2 QGS. CDR3 in amino acids: CALGAPPSWGIYTDKLIF. The CDR3 DNA follows: TGTGCTCTTGGGGCGCCCCCTTCCTGGGGGATTTACACCGATAAACTCATCTTT.

V gene TRDV2 combines with J gene TRDJ3; 12 nucleotides agree with TRDD3. The ends lost 0 bases at V and 0 bases at J; junction bases unmatched: 14. The V gene's germline CDR1 is GEAIGNYY and CDR2 EKD. The CDR3 contains 23 residues. The CDR3 protein is CACDTVASYWGILSSWDTRQMFF. The CDR3 DNA reads TGTGCCTGTGACACCGTGGCTAGCTACTGGGGGATACTAAGCTCCTGGGACACCCGACAGATGTTTTTC.

The chain joins TRDV1 to TRDJ1; 7 bases are shared with TRDD3. The CDR3 spans 17 residues. Germline values: CDR1 TSWWSYY, CDR2 QGS. J gave up 2 bases and V 9 bases, and 18 bases lay outside the gene matches. CDR3 amino acids: CALCACVAGGCTDKLIF. The CDR3 nucleotides are TGTGCTCTCTGTGCGTGTGTGGCTGGGGGGTGTACCGATAAACTCATCTTT.

The rearrangement uses TRDV1 and TRDJ1; a possible D gene is TRDD3 (6 bases). Per the germline V gene, CDR1 is TSWWSYY and CDR2 is QGS. This CDR3 region has 17 residues. V was shortened by 0 bases and J by 0 bases, with 14 bases between the two germline ends. In DNA form, the CDR3 reads TGTGCTCTTGGGGAACTGGGTACCGGGGGAGACACCGATAAACTCATCTTT. It codes for CALGELGTGGDTDKLIF.

This clone was seen more than once but under ten times. The chain uses TRDV1 and TRDJ1; D possibly corresponds to TRDD3 (6 bases). The CDR3 length is 14 residues. Germline values: CDR1 TSWWSYY, CDR2 QGS. Trimming took 2 bases from V and 5 from J, leaving 12 bases between them. The CDR3 DNA reads TGTGCTCTTGGGGAAATCTATCTGGGGGATAAACTCATCTTT. Residues: CALGEIYLGDKLIF.

By sample share, this clone is medium-sized. The chain couples TRDV2 to TRDJ1, with 13 bases fitting TRDD3. The CDR3 has 17 amino acids. V lost 3 bases, J lost 2 bases, and 8 bases stayed unmatched. The germline CDR1 and CDR2 sequences are GEAIGNYY and EKD. The CDR3 DNA reads TGTGCCTGTGACCCCCTTACTGGGGGATACGCAACCGATAAACTCATCTTT. This encodes CACDPLTGGYATDKLIF.

This clone has more than one count but fewer than ten. It may be a read error: a sequence one base away is much more abundant. V is TRDV2 and J is TRDJ1; the match to TRDD3 covers 12 bases. The junction had 7 bases not matched to a gene; V was cut back by 3 bases and J by 3 bases. In germline, CDR1 is GEAIGNYY, CDR2 EKD. The CDR3 totals 16 residues. The CDR3 reads CACDASWGIRPDKLIF. The CDR3 DNA reads TGTGCCTGTGACGCTTCCTGGGGGATACGCCCCGATAAACTCATCTTT.

The rearrangement links TRDV1 to TRDJ1; 9 bases are a match to TRDD3. Per germline, CDR1 TSWWSYY and CDR2 QGS. The CDR3 covers 24 residues. Losses at the gene ends were 0 bases for V and 0 bases for J; bases not matched to a gene: 26. This CDR3 reads CALGELLRPTSLTGGLTYTDKLIF. DNA of the CDR3: TGTGCTCTTGGGGAACTTCTGCGGCCAACCTCGCTGACTGGGGGACTTACTTACACCGATAAACTCATCTTT.